The next 20 T cell receptor beta chains were all read from a single sample in a study of early T cells in non-severe SARS-CoV-2 infection. TCRdb recomputed calls from the 5' RACE reads with MiXCR, one row per CDR3 protein. The table has 20,000 to 30,000 distinct CDR3 sequences, more than 3.5% seen once. The material sequenced was whole blood. The receptors were sampled from an adult who was a healthcare worker with PCR-confirmed SARS-CoV-2 infection or an uninfected control (not recorded which).

About this clonotype itself: This clone may be a read error of a much larger clone one base away. This likely comes from a read error, as the CDR3 has no conserved phenylalanine or tryptophan at its end. V is TRBV6-2 or TRBV6-3 and J is TRBJ2-1; perhaps TRBD2 as D (6 bases). The germline V and J ends were trimmed by 0 bases and 7 bases, with 10 bases remaining between them. This CDR3 comprises 14 residues. Germline CDR1 reads MNHEY; CDR2 reads SVGEGT. CDR3 in amino acids: CASSYSNGGNEQFS. In DNA, the CDR3 is TGTGCCAGCAGTTACTCGAACGGGGGAAATGAGCAGTTCTCC.

This clonotype was picked up many times. The rearrangement uses TRBV12-3 or TRBV12-4 and TRBJ1-1; no reliable D call. The CDR3 runs 12 residues. Trimming shortened V by 7 bases and J by 5 bases, and 11 bases separated the two germline ends. CDR3 sequence: CASTEGGTEAFF. The CDR3 DNA is TGTGCCAGCACGGAAGGTGGGACTGAAGCTTTCTTT.

This clonotype has just a few counts. The chain is built from TRBV6-2 or TRBV6-3 and TRBJ2-7; no clear D gene. The CDR3 runs 13 residues. Trimming took 8 bases from V and 0 from J, leaving 11 bases between them. The germline gives CDR1 MNHEY, CDR2 SVGEGT. DNA for the CDR3: TGTGCCAGCCGCCTAACCAGCTCCTACGAGCAGTACTTC. It is translated as CASRLTSSYEQYF.

This clonotype was seen ten or more times. The rearrangement links TRBV7-8 to TRBJ1-1; TRBD1 matches at 9 bases. The germline V gene encodes CDR1 SGHVS and CDR2 FQNEAQ. Losses at the gene ends were 3 bases for V and 2 bases for J; bases not matched to a gene: 4. The CDR3 is 15 residues long. CDR3 sequence: CASSFGQGLNTEAFF. The DNA for the CDR3 is TGTGCCAGCAGCTTCGGACAGGGGCTAAACACTGAAGCTTTCTTT.

This clonotype appeared a few times. The chain couples TRBV28 to TRBJ1-4, with D possibly TRBD1 on 6 matching bases. The CDR3 spans 18 residues. Trimming cost V 1 base and J 5 bases, with 20 bases left between them. The germline V gene has CDR1 MDHEN and CDR2 SYDVKM. The CDR3 sequence is CASSLSPGHNPGNEKLFF. The CDR3 nucleotides read TGTGCCAGCAGTTTATCTCCGGGACACAACCCTGGGAATGAAAAACTGTTTTTT.

In this sample, this clonotype turned up many times. J is TRBJ2-5 and V is TRBV6-2 or TRBV6-3; a weak D match, TRBD2 (5 bases). From germline, CDR1 is MNHEY and CDR2 SVGEGT. The CDR3 has 15 residues. Trimming shortened V by 0 bases and J by 2 bases, and 10 bases separated the two germline ends. This CDR3 reads CASSYSIGGQETQYF. Written as DNA, the CDR3 is TGTGCCAGCAGTTACTCGATTGGCGGGCAAGAGACCCAGTACTTC.

This clonotype was recorded many times. The CDR3 protein is CASSQDHRATEAFF. CDR3 nucleotides: TGTGCCAGCAGCCAAGATCATAGGGCCACTGAAGCTTTCTTT. This rearrangement joins TRBV4-2 to TRBJ1-1; D gene uncertain. The length of the CDR3 is 14 residues. V was shortened by 0 bases and J by 4 bases, with 9 bases between the two germline ends. Germline lookup yields CDR1 LGHNA and CDR2 YNFKEQ.

The table lists this clonotype with many counts. The V and J genes are TRBV5-1 and TRBJ1-6; D might be TRBD1 (6 bases). V was pared by 3 bases and J by 7 bases, with 11 bases between. CDR1 SGHRS and CDR2 YFSETQ come from the germline V gene. CDR3 length: 14 residues. The CDR3 DNA reads TGCGCCAGCAGCTCACCAGGGGCCAATTCACCCCTCCACTTT. Translation: CASSSPGANSPLHF.

This clonotype was counted many times. This chain uses TRBV6-2 or TRBV6-3 with TRBJ1-5; 10 nucleotides agree with TRBD1. The CDR3 has 14 amino acids. Germline CDR1 is MNHEY and CDR2 is SVGEGT. V lost 4 bases, J lost 7 bases, and 4 bases stayed unmatched. The CDR3 DNA reads TGTGCCAGCAGTTCAGCGACAGGGGGCCAGCCCCAGCATTTT. It translates to CASSSATGGQPQHF.

J is TRBJ1-1 and V is TRBV14; D unresolved. Germline CDR1 SGHDN, CDR2 FVKESK. Trimming took 1 base from V and 3 from J, leaving 12 bases between them. The CDR3 spans 15 residues. The CDR3 coding sequence is TGTGCCAGCAGCCAAGCGGTACCCATAGACACTGAAGCTTTCTTT. This codes for CASSQAVPIDTEAFF. Full variable domain (rest looked up from reference TRBV14 and TRBJ1-1): EAGVTQFPSHSVIEKGQTVTLRCDPISGHDNLYWYRRVMGKEIKFLLHFVKESKQDESGMPNNRFLAERTGGTYSTLKVQPAELEDSGVYFCASSQAVPIDTEAFFGQGTRLTVV.

This clonotype has only a few counts. The J gene is TRBJ2-7, the V gene TRBV7-6, with D hard to call. Trimming shortened V by 4 bases and J by 7 bases, and 11 bases separated the two germline ends. This CDR3 comprises 12 residues. CDR1 is SGHVS, CDR2 FNYEAQ, per germline. The CDR3 protein is CASSSPLGEQYF. CDR3 nucleotides: TGTGCCAGCAGCTCCCCTCTCGGGGAGCAGTACTTC.

This clonotype was seen at least ten times. The chain is built from TRBV7-8 and TRBJ2-3, with TRBD2 as a possible D gene (5 bases). The germline CDR1 and CDR2 sequences are SGHVS and FQNEAQ. V gave up 2 bases and J gave up 6 bases, with 12 bases separating them. The CDR3 runs 14 residues. CDR3 loop: CASSLYEGPDTQYF. CDR3 bases: TGTGCCAGCAGCTTATACGAGGGCCCGGATACGCAGTATTTT.

The table lists this clonotype with many counts. The chain is built from TRBV7-6 and TRBJ2-7; no definite D call. There are 17 residues in the CDR3. V was cut by 0 bases and J by 2 bases, with 17 bases left in between. Germline V gives CDR1 SGHVS, CDR2 FNYEAQ. In DNA form, the CDR3 reads TGTGCCAGCAGCTTAGCGGTGGGGTTTGGGTCCACCTACGAGCAGTACTTC. Encoded protein: CASSLAVGFGSTYEQYF.

The chain recombines TRBV20-1 with TRBJ2-5, with TRBD1 identical over 9 bases. Germline CDR1 and CDR2: DFQATT and SNEGSKA (reference sequence). Trimming took 7 bases from V and 7 from J; bases not matched to a gene: 13. The CDR3 consists of 14 residues. The CDR3: CSGKPGQGLGTQYF. The CDR3 coding sequence is TGCAGTGGTAAACCGGGACAGGGATTAGGGACCCAGTACTTC.

The chain is built from TRBV29-1 and TRBJ2-5, with a tentative D call TRBD2 (6 bases). This CDR3 has 13 amino acids. V gave up 7 bases and J gave up 1 base, with 13 bases separating them. CDR1 is SQVTM, CDR2 ANQGSEA, per germline. In nucleotides, the CDR3 is TGCAGCGCCCCCGAGACTAGCCAAGAGACCCAGTACTTC. This sequence encodes CSAPETSQETQYF.

The chain is built from TRBV11-2 and TRBJ2-3; 7 positions match TRBD1. CDR1 is SGHAT and CDR2 is FQNNGV in the germline V gene. The ends lost 5 bases at V and 10 bases at J; junction bases unmatched: 24. The CDR3 runs 18 residues. The CDR3 DNA sequence: TGTGCCAGCAGCCCAAAGGGGGCCACCACATTCACGGAGCTTGCGCAGTATTTT. Protein sequence: CASSPKGATTFTELAQYF.

This clonotype occurred many times. This chain links TRBV14 with TRBJ2-3, with D perhaps given as TRBD1 or TRBD2 (6 bases each). V dropped 4 bases and J dropped 1 base, with 12 bases sitting between them. Germline V lookup: CDR1 SGHDN, CDR2 FVKESK. The CDR3 loop spans 15 amino acids. CDR3 in amino acids: CASSLTGGRTDTQYF. CDR3 DNA sequence: TGTGCCAGCAGCCTAACCGGGGGCCGCACAGATACGCAGTATTTT.

The CDR3 DNA sequence: TGCAGTGCTTTGAAAACAGGGGGCGAGCAGTACTTC. Its translation: CSALKTGGEQYF. The gene calls are TRBV20-1 and TRBJ2-7; 8 nucleotides line up with TRBD1. Germline loops: CDR1 DFQATT, CDR2 SNEGSKA (reference sequence). The CDR3 has 12 amino acids. Trimming at V came to 5 bases and at J to 6 bases, leaving 6 bases not matched to a gene.

This clonotype has at least ten counts. The chain employs TRBV19 and TRBJ1-5; 12 positions match TRBD1. The CDR3 extends over 15 amino acids. V was clipped by 3 bases and J by 7 bases; unmatched bases: 4. Germline loops: CDR1 LNHDA, CDR2 SQIVND (reference sequence). In DNA form, the CDR3 reads TGTGCCAGTAGTATCCGGGACAGGGGGCAACAGCCCCAGCATTTT. This codes for CASSIRDRGQQPQHF.

There are many counts of this clonotype. This sequence joins TRBV15 and TRBJ1-3; D gene unclear. V lost 0 bases and J lost 2, with 8 bases in between. Germline lookup yields CDR1 LNHNV and CDR2 YYDKDF (reference sequence). This CDR3 spans 15 amino acids. The DNA for the CDR3 is TGTGCCACCAGCAGAGATCAATTGCCTGGAAACACCATATATTTT. It encodes CATSRDQLPGNTIYF. Variable domain in full (rest from reference TRBV15 and TRBJ1-3): DAMVIQNPRYQVTQFGKPVTLSCSQTLNHNVMYWYQQKSSQAPKLLFHYYDKDFNNEADTPDNFQSRRPNTSFCFLDIRSPGLGDTAMYLCATSRDQLPGNTIYFGEGSWLTVV.